The 18 T cell receptor beta chains in this list originate from one sample, sequenced in a study of pediatric ulcerative colitis. Libraries were prepared by immunoSEQ multiplex PCR; TCRdb keeps only in-frame clonotypes and omits some of them. The data show over 30,000 clones, with about 81% seen just once and about 1.1% held by the top ten. One to two pinch biopsies were taken from the rectum during colonoscopy. Sequencing was done on a sample of gut tissue. The receptors stem from a boy between 10 and 17 years old with mild ulcerative colitis.

This clone showed up just once. The chain employs TRBV5-1 and TRBJ1-1; D is unresolved. The CDR3 loop spans 14 amino acids. V was shortened by 7 bases and J by 1 base, with 14 bases between the two germline ends. The germline gives CDR1 SGHRS, CDR2 YFSETQ. The CDR3 is CASSPTRTNTEAFF. In DNA, the CDR3 is TGCGCCAGCTCCCCGACAAGAACGAACACTGAAGCTTTCTTT.

The chain employs TRBV7-9 and TRBJ1-5; D gene ambiguous. Germline values: CDR1 SEHNR, CDR2 FQNEAQ (reference sequence). V was pared by 5 bases and J by 6 bases, with 8 bases between. CDR3 length: 12 amino acids. The CDR3: CASSLPSQPQHF. CDR3 sequence (DNA): TGTGCCAGCAGCCTCCCTTCTCAGCCCCAGCATTTT.

This clone appeared once. The V gene is TRBV29-1, the J gene TRBJ2-3; 10 bases fit TRBD2. Per germline, CDR1 SQVTM and CDR2 ANQGSEA. This CDR3 is built from 14 residues. With V trimmed by 4 bases and J by 0 bases, 1 base remained unmatched. CDR3 in DNA: TGCAGCGTTGCGGGACTAGCGAGCACAGATACGCAGTATTTT. Its protein product is CSVAGLASTDTQYF.

V gene TRBV7-9 combines with J gene TRBJ2-7, with 8 bases identical to TRBD1. The V and J ends lost 5 bases and 2 bases, in that order; junction bases with no gene match: 5. The germline CDR1 and CDR2 sequences are SEHNR and FQNEAQ (reference sequence). The CDR3 spans 14 residues. The CDR3 loop reads CASSNKDRAYEQYF. The DNA of the CDR3 is TGTGCCAGCAGCAATAAGGACAGGGCCTACGAGCAGTACTTC.

The chain is built from TRBV9 and TRBJ1-1; possibly TRBD1 for D (5 bases). Trimming took off 2 bases at V and 1 base at J, with 18 bases between the two ends. The V gene's germline CDR1 is SGDLS and CDR2 YYNGEE. This CDR3 has 17 amino acids. For the CDR3, the DNA is TGTGCCAGCAGCGTCGACGATCAGGGAGTCAGGAACACTGAAGCTTTCTTT. Amino acid sequence: CASSVDDQGVRNTEAFF.

This clone showed up just once. The V and J genes are TRBV6-5 and TRBJ1-2, with D possibly being TRBD1 (5 bases). V was pared by 0 bases and J by 4 bases, with 9 bases between. The CDR3 has 14 amino acids. Germline V gene data show CDR1 as MNHEY and CDR2 as SVGAGI. DNA for the CDR3: TGTGCCAGCAGTTACTCCGGGACCCTCTATGGCTACACCTTC. It encodes CASSYSGTLYGYTF.

The chain has TRBV7-9 and TRBJ2-7; 8 bases align to TRBD1. V was pared by 5 bases and J by 5 bases, with 8 bases of the junction left unmatched. CDR1 is SEHNR, CDR2 FQNEAQ, per germline (reference sequence). The CDR3 totals 14 residues. The CDR3 region is CASSPGTGWHEQYF. The CDR3 coding sequence is TGTGCCAGCAGCCCTGGGACAGGTTGGCACGAGCAGTACTTC.

V usage is TRBV15 and J usage is TRBJ2-7; D not certain. Per germline, CDR1 LNHNV and CDR2 YYDKDF (reference sequence). The V gene lost 5 bases and the J gene lost 3 bases, with 11 bases spanning the gap. This CDR3 region has 13 residues. The CDR3, as DNA: TGTGCCACCAGCGGGATCCCGGGCTACGAGCAGTACTTC. This translates into CATSGIPGYEQYF.

The V and J genes are TRBV4-2 and TRBJ2-1; the D is unclear. V lost 0 bases to trimming and J lost 0 bases, with 3 bases between them. The length of the CDR3 is 14 residues. CDR1 LGHNA and CDR2 YNFKEQ come from the germline V gene. The chain's CDR3 is CASSQDSSYNEQFF. The CDR3 DNA follows: TGTGCCAGCAGCCAAGACAGCTCCTACAATGAGCAGTTCTTC.

CDR3 amino acids: CASSPRTGFYGYTF. Here the CDR3 DNA reads TGTGCCAGCAGCCCCAGGACAGGGTTCTATGGCTACACCTTC. This rearrangement joins TRBV14 to TRBJ1-2, with 8 bases matching TRBD1. Per germline, CDR1 SGHDN and CDR2 FVKESK. This CDR3 has 14 residues. V shed 4 bases, J shed 4 bases, and the junction held 5 bases outside the gene matches.

The genes are TRBV5-6 and TRBJ1-6; weak D call: TRBD1 (6 bases). CDR3 length: 14 amino acids. Germline CDR1 is SGHDT and CDR2 is YYEEEE. Trimming took 0 bases from V and 9 from J, leaving 10 bases between them. This chain's CDR3 is CASSLDREGSPLHF. CDR3 in DNA: TGTGCCAGCAGCTTGGACAGGGAAGGTTCACCCCTCCACTTT. The full variable domain, completed using reference TRBV5-6 and TRBJ1-6, is DAGVTQSPTHLIKTRGQQVTLRCSPKSGHDTVSWYQQALGQGPQFIFQYYEEEERQRGNFPDRFSGHQFPNYSSELNVNALLLGDSALYLCASSLDREGSPLHFGNGTRLTVT.

This chain joins TRBV29-1 and TRBJ1-4; TRBD1 matches 7 bases. The J segment lost 6 bases and the V segment lost 8 bases, leaving 6 bases of the junction unmatched. The CDR3 is made up of 12 amino acids. Germline CDR1 and CDR2: SQVTM and ANQGSEA. The CDR3 protein is CSSRGSDEKLFF. In DNA, the CDR3 is TGCAGCAGCAGGGGGTCGGATGAAAAACTGTTTTTT.

This clone turned up a few times. This chain links TRBV4-1 with TRBJ1-5, with a tentative D call TRBD1 (6 bases). The length of the CDR3 is 13 residues. CDR1 and CDR2 from the germline V gene are MGHRA and YSYEKL. V shed 2 bases and J shed 8 bases, with 10 bases lying between them. This CDR3 reads CASSQWGPKPQHF. CDR3 sequence (DNA): TGCGCCAGCAGCCAATGGGGGCCGAAGCCCCAGCATTTT.

This clone came up a few times. The J gene is TRBJ1-3, the V gene TRBV5-4; D is perhaps TRBD1 (5 bases). V shed 2 bases and J shed 1 base, with 7 bases lying between them. Germline V gives CDR1 SGHNT, CDR2 YYREEE (reference sequence). This CDR3 region has 14 residues. The CDR3 DNA reads TGTGCCAGCAGCTTACAGGCTTCTGGAAACACCATATATTTT. Its translation: CASSLQASGNTIYF.

The table lists this clone with a few counts. The chain is built from TRBV10-3 and TRBJ1-1; no firm D call. V lost 5 bases and J lost 2, with 15 bases in between. This CDR3 is 15 amino acids long. Germline CDR1 is ENHRY and CDR2 is SYGVKD. The CDR3 region has the DNA TGTGCCATCAGTCCATGGGGTTCCACTAACACTGAAGCTTTCTTT. It codes for CAISPWGSTNTEAFF.

To note about this clone: A junction end diverges from the germline sequence, so it may reflect a read error. The chain has TRBV6-1 and TRBJ2-1; 7 nucleotides line up with TRBD1. CDR1 and CDR2 from the germline V gene are MNHNS and SASEGT. The CDR3 is 15 amino acids. The CDR3 coding sequence is TGTGCCAGCAGCGAAGTGGCAGGGGGCTACAATGAGCAGTTCTTC. The encoded protein is CASSEVAGGYNEQFF.

This clone appeared once. This sequence joins TRBV6-5 and TRBJ2-1; D is undetermined. Germline V gene lookup returns CDR1 MNHEY and CDR2 SVGAGI. V lost 6 bases and J lost 2, with 14 bases in between. The CDR3 has 15 amino acids. The CDR3 loop reads CASRRTQFTYNEQFF. CDR3 nucleotides: TGTGCCAGCAGACGAACACAGTTCACCTACAATGAGCAGTTCTTC.

The rearrangement links TRBV2 to TRBJ2-5; D gene uncertain. The germline V gene has CDR1 SNHLY and CDR2 FYNNEI. The V gene lost 7 bases and the J gene lost 0 bases, with 6 bases spanning the gap. The CDR3 is 12 amino acids. The CDR3, as DNA: TGTGCCAGCAAGCAGTACCAAGAGACCCAGTACTTC. Its protein is CASKQYQETQYF. The complete variable domain, with remaining parts taken from reference TRBV2 and TRBJ2-5, reads EPEVTQTPSHQVTQMGQEVILRCVPISNHLYFYWYRQILGQKVEFLVSFYNNEISEKSEIFDDQFSVERPDGSNFTLKIRSTKLEDSAMYFCASKQYQETQYFGPGTRLLVL.